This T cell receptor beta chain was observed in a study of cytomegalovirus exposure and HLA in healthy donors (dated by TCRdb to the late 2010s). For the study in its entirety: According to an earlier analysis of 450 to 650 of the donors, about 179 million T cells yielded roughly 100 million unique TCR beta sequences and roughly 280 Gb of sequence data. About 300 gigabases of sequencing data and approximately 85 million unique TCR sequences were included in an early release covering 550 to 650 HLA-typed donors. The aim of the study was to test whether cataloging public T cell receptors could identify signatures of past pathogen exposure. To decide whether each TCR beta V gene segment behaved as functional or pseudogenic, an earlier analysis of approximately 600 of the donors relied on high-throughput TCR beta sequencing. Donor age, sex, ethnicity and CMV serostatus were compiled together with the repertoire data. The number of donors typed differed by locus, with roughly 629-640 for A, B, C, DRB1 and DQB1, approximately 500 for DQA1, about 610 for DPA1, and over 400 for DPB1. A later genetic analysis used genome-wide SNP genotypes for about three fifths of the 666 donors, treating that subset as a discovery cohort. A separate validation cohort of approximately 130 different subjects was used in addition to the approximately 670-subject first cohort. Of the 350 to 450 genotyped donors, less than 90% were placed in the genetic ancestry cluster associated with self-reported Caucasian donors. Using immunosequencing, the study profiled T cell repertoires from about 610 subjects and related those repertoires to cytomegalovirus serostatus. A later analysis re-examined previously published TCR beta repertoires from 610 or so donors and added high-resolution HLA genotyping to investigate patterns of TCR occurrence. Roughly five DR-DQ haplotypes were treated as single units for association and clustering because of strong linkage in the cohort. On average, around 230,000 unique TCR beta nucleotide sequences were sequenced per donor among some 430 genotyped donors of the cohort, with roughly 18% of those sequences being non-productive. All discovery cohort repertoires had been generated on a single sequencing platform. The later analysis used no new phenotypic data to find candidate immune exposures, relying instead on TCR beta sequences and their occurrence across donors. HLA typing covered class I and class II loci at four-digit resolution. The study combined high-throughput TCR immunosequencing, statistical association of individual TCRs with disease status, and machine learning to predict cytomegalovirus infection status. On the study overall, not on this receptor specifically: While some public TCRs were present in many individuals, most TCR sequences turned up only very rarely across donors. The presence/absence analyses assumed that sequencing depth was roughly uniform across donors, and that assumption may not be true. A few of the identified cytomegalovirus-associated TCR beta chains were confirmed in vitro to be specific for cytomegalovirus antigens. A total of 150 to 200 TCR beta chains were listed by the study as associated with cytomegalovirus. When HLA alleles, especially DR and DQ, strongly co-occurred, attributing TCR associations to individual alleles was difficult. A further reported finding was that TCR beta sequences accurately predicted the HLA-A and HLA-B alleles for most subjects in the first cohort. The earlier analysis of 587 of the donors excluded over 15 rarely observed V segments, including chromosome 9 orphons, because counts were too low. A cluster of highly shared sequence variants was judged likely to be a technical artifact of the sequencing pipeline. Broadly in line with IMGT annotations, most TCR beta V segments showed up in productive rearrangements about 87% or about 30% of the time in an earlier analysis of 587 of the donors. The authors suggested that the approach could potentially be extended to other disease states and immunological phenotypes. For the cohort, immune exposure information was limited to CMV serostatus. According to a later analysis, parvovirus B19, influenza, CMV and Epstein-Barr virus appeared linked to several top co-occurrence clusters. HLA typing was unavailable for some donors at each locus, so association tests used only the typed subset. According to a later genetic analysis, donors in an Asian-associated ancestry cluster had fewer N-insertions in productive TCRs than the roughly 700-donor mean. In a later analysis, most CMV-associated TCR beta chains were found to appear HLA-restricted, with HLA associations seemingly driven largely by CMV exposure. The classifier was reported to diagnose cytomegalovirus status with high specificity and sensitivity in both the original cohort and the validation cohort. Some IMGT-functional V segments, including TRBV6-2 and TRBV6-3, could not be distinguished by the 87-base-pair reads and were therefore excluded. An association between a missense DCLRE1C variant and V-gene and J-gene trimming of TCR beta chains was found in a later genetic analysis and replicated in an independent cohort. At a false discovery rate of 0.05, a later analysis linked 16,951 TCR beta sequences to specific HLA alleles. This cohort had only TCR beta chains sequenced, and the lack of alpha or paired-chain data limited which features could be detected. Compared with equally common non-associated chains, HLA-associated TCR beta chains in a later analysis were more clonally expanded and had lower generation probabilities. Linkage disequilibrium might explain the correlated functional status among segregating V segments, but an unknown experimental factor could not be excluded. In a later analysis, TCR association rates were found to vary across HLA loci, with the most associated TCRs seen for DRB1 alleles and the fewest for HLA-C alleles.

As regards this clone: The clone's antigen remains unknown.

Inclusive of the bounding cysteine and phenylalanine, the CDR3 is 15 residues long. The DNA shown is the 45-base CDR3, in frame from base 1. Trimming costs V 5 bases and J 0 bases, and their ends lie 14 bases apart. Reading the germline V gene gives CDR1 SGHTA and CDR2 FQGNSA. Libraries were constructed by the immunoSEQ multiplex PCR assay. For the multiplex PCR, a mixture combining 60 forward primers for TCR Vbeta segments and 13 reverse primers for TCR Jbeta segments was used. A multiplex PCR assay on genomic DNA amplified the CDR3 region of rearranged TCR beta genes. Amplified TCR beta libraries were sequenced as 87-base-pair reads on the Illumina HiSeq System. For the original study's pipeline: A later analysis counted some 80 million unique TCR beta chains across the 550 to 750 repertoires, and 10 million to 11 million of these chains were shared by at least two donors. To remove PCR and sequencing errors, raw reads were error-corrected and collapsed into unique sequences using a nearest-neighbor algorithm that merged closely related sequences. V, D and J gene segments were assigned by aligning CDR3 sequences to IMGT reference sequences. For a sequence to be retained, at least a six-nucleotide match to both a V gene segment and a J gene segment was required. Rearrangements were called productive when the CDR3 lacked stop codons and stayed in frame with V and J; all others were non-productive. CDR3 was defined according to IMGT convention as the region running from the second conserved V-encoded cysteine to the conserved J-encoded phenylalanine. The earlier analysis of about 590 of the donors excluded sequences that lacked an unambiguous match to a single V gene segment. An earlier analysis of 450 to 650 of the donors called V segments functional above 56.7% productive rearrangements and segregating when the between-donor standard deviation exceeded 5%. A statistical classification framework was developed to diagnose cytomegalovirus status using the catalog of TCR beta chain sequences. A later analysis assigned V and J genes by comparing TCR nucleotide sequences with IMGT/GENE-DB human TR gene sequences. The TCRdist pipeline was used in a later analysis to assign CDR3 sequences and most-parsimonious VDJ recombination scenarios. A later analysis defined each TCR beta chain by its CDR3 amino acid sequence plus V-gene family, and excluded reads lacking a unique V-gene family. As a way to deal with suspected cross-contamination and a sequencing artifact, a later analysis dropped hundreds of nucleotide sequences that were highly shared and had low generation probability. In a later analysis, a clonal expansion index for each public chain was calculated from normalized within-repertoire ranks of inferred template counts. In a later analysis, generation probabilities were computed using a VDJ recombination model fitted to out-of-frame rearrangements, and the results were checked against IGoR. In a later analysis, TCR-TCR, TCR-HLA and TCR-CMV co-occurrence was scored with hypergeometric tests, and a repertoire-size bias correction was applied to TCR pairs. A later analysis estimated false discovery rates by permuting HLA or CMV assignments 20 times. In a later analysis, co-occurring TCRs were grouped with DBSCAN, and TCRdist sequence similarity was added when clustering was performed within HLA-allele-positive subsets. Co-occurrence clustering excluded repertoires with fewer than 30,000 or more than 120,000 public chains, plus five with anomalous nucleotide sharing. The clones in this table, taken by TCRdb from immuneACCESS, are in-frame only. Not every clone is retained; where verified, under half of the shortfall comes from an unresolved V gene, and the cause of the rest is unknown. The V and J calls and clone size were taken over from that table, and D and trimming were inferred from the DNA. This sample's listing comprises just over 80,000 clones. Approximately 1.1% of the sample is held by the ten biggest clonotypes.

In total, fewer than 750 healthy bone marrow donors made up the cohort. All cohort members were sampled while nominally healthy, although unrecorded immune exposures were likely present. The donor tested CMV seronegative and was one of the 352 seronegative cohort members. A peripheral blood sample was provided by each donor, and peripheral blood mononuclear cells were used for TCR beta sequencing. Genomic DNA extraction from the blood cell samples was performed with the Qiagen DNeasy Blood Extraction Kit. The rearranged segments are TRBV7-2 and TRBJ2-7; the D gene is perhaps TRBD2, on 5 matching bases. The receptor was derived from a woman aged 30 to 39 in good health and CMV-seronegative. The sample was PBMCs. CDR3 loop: CASSPEGRTSYEQYF. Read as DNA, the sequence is TGTGCCAGCAGCCCCGAGGGCCGGACCTCCTACGAGCAGTACTTC.